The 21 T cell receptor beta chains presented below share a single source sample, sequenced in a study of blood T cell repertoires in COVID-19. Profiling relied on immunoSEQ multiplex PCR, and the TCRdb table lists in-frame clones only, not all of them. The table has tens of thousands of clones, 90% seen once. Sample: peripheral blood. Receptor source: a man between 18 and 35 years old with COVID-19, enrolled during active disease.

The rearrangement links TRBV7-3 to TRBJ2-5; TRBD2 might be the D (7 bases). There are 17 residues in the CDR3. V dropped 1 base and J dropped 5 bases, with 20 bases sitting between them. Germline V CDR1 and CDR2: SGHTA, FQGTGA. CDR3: CASSLRGRWGRGETQYF. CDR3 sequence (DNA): TGTGCCAGCAGCTTAAGGGGGCGGTGGGGGCGGGGGGAGACCCAGTACTTC.

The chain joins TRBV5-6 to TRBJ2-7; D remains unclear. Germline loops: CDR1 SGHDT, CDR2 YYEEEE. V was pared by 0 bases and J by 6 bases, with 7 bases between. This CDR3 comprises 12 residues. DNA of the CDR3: TGTGCCAGCAGCTTGGGTAATAGCGAGCAGTACTTC. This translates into CASSLGNSEQYF.

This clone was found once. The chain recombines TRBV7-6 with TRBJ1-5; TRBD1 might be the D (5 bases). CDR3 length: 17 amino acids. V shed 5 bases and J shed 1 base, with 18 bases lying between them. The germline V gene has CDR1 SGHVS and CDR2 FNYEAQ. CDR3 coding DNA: TGTGCCAGCAGCCCAGGGAGGGGCACGAGGAGCAATCAGCCCCAGCATTTT. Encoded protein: CASSPGRGTRSNQPQHF.

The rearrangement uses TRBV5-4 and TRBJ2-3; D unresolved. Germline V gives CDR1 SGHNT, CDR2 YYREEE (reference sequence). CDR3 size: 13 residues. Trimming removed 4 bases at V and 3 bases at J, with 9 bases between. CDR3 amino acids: CASSPLRTDTQYF. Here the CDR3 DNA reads TGTGCCAGCAGCCCACTAAGGACAGATACGCAGTATTTT.

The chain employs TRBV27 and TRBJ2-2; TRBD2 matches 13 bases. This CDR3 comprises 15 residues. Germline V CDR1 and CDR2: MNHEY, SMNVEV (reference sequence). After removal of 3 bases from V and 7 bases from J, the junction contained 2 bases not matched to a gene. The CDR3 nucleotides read TGTGCCAGCAGTTTTCGACTAGCGGGAGGCGGGGAGCTGTTTTTT. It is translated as CASSFRLAGGGELFF.

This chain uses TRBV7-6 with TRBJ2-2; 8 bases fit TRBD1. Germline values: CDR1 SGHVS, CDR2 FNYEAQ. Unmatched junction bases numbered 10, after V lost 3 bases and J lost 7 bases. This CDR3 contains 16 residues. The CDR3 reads CASSLGLDRVGGELFF. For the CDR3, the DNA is TGTGCCAGCAGCTTGGGCCTGGACAGGGTTGGCGGGGAGCTGTTTTTT.

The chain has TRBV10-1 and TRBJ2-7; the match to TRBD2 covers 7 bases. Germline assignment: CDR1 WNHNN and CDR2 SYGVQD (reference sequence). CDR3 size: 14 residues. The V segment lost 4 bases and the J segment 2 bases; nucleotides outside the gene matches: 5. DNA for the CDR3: TGCGCCAGCAGTGGCCGGGAGGCCCCCTACGAGCAGTACTTC. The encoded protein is CASSGREAPYEQYF.

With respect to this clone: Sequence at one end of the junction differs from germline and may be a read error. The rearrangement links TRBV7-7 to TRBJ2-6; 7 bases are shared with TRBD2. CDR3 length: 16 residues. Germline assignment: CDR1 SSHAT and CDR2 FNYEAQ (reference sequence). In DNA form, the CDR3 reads TGTGCTAGCAGCTCTCTCGGGGGGTCTGGGGCCAACGTCCTGACTTTC. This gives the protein CASSSLGGSGANVLTF.

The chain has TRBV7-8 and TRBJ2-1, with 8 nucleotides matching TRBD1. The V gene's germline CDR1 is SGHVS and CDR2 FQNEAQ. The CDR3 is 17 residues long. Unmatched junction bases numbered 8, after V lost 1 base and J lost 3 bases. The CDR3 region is CASSLVNTGGFYNEQFF. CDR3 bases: TGTGCCAGCAGCTTAGTGAACACAGGGGGGTTCTACAATGAGCAGTTCTTC.

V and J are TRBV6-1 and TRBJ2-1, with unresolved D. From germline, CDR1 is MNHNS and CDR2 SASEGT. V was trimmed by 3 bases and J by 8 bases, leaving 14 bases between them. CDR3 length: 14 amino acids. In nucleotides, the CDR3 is TGTGCCAGCAGTGAGAGCCCGCCAAACGATGAGCAGTTCTTC. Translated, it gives CASSESPPNDEQFF.

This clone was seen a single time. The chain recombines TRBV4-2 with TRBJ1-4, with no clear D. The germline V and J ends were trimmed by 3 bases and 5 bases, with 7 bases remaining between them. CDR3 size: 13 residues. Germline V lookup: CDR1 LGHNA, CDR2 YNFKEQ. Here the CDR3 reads CASSQAGNEKLFF. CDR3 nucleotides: TGTGCCAGCAGCCAGGCGGGAAATGAAAAACTGTTTTTT.

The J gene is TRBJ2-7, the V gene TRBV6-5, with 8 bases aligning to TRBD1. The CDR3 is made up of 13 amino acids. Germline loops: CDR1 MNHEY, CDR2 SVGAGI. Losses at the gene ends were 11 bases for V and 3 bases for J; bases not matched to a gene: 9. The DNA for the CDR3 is TGTGCCGGGATCCAGGACAGGGACTACGAGCAGTACTTC. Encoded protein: CAGIQDRDYEQYF.

In DNA, the CDR3 is TGTGCCAGCAGTTTAACACACAACTACGAGCAGTACTTC. It specifies CASSLTHNYEQYF. V usage is TRBV27 and J usage is TRBJ2-7; no definite D call. Germline V lookup: CDR1 MNHEY, CDR2 SMNVEV (reference sequence). Trimming left V 2 bases short and J 3 bases short, with 8 bases between. This CDR3 comprises 13 residues.

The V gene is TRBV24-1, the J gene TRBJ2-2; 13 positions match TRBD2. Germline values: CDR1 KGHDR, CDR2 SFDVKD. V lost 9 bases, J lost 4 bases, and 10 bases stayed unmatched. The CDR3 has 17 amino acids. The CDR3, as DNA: TGTGCCACCGGGACTAGCGGGACTAACCGGGGCACCGGGGAGCTGTTTTTT. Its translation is CATGTSGTNRGTGELFF.

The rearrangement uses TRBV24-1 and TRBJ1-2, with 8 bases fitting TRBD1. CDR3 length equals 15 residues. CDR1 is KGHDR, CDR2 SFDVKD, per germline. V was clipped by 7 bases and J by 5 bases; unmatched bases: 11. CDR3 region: CATSTGTGQGYGYTF. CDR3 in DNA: TGTGCCACCAGCACCGGGACAGGTCAGGGATATGGCTACACCTTC.

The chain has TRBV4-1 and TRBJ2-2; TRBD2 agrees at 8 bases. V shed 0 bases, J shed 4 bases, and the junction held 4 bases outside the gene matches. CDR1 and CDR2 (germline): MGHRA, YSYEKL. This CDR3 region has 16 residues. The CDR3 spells CASSQEGLAGTGELFF. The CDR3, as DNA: TGCGCCAGCAGCCAAGAAGGGCTAGCGGGCACCGGGGAGCTGTTTTTT.

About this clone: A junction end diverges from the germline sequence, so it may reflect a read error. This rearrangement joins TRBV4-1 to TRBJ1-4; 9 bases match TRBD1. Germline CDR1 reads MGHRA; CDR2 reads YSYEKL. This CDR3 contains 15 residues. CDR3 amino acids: CASGLTGTGYEKLLF. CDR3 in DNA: TGCGCCAGCGGACTCACCGGGACAGGGTACGAAAAACTGCTTTTT.

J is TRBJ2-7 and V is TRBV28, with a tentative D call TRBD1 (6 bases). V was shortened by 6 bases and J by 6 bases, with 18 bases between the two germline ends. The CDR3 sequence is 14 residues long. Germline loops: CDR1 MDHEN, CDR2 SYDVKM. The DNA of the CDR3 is TGTGCCAGCAGCTCAAATACAGGGAGCGGCGAGCAGTACTTC. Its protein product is CASSSNTGSGEQYF.

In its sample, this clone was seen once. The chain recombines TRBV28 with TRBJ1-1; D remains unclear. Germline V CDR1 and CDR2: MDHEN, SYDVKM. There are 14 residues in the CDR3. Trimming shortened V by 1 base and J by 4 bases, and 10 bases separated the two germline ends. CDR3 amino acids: CASSLSVRSTEAFF. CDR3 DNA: TGTGCCAGCAGTTTATCGGTGAGGAGCACTGAAGCTTTCTTT.

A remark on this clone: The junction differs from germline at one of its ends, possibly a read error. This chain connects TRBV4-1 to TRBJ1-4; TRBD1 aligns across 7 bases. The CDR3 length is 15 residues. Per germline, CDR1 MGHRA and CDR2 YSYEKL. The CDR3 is CASSPPDSRGGVLLF. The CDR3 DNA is TGCGCCAGCAGCCCCCCCGATTCGAGAGGGGGCGTGCTGCTTTTT.

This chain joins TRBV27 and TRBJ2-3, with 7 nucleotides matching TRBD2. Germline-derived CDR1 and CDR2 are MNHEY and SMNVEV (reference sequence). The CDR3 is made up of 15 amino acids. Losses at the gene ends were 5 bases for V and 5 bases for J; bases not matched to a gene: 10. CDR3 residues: CASSPAGPLGDTQYF. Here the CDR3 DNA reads TGTGCCAGCAGTCCAGCGGGGCCTCTTGGAGATACGCAGTATTTT.